This TCR beta chain was recovered during a study of T cell clonotyping in hematopoietic cell transplantation. Assay used: immunoSEQ multiplex PCR; TCRdb lists only in-frame clones, some missing. The table records tens of thousands of clones, roughly 91% of them present only once. In regard to this clone: Its antigen is still unknown.

Time point defined: recipient sample about 28 days before transplant, after cytoreduction. General study results and limits: No sorting was done, leaving CD4 and CD8 contributions mixed. Higher Inverse Simpson Index values in graft donor and pretransplant recipient predicted broader posttransplant TCR diversity.

The V gene's germline CDR1 is LNHDA and CDR2 SQIVND (reference sequence). V shed 6 bases and J 2 bases; nucleotides not matched to a gene: 5. The CDR3 is 14 residues long. The input for sequencing was peripheral blood mononuclear cells, taken before stem cell transplant. The chain uses TRBV19 and TRBJ1-2; TRBD1 matches at 8 bases. The TCR was taken from a man in his forties or fifties with acute myeloid leukemia. Some clones in this sample may be carry-over from other donors' samples. In DNA form, the CDR3 reads TGTGCCAGTAGACGAGACAGGGGCAACTATGGCTACACCTTC. As protein: CASRRDRGNYGYTF.